What follows are 12 T cell receptor beta chains derived from one specimen sequenced in a study of blood T cell repertoires in COVID-19. TCRdb's copy holds only in-frame clones and misses some; the assay was immunoSEQ multiplex PCR. The sample includes 200,000 to 300,000 clones, around 86% of them seen just once. The specimen sequenced was peripheral blood. The receptors stem from a woman aged 60-75 years with active or convalescent COVID-19.

The chain couples TRBV29-1 to TRBJ1-1; D gene uncertain. The CDR3 is 12 amino acids. Germline V gives CDR1 SQVTM, CDR2 ANQGSEA. Trimming took 4 bases from V and 2 from J, leaving 8 bases between them. CDR3 amino acids: CSVVGTNTEAFF. The DNA of the CDR3 is TGCAGCGTTGTGGGCACTAACACTGAAGCTTTCTTT.

This clone was picked up one time. The chain links TRBV7-6 to TRBJ1-3; 12 bases are a match to TRBD1. Germline V gene lookup returns CDR1 SGHVS and CDR2 FNYEAQ. The CDR3 extends over 18 amino acids. J was trimmed by 2 bases and V by 7 bases; bases with no gene match: 12. CDR3 coding DNA: TGTGCCAGCACCTTCGGGACAGGGGGCTTAACAACTGGAAACACCATATATTTT. This encodes CASTFGTGGLTTGNTIYF.

The chain is built from TRBV5-6 and TRBJ1-1; TRBD1 matches 8 bases. The CDR3 sequence is 12 residues long. Germline V gives CDR1 SGHDT, CDR2 YYEEEE. V shed 4 bases and J 11 bases; nucleotides not matched to a gene: 7. The CDR3 region is CASSLRDRGAFF. CDR3 in DNA: TGTGCCAGCAGCCTACGAGACAGGGGTGCTTTCTTT.

V gene TRBV5-6 combines with J gene TRBJ1-3; 8 bases are shared with TRBD1. CDR3 length: 15 residues. CDR1 and CDR2 (germline): SGHDT, YYEEEE. V lost 4 bases, J lost 3 bases, and 6 bases stayed unmatched. The CDR3 nucleotides are TGTGCCAGCAGCCCAATGACAGGGGTTGGAAACACCATATATTTT. Amino acids: CASSPMTGVGNTIYF. Using reference TRBV5-6 and TRBJ1-3 for the parts outside the CDR3, the full variable domain is DAGVTQSPTHLIKTRGQQVTLRCSPKSGHDTVSWYQQALGQGPQFIFQYYEEEERQRGNFPDRFSGHQFPNYSSELNVNALLLGDSALYLCASSPMTGVGNTIYFGEGSWLTVV.

This clone was seen a handful of times. This chain links TRBV18 with TRBJ2-7; a possible D gene is TRBD1 (6 bases). The germline V gene encodes CDR1 KGHSH and CDR2 LQKENI. This CDR3 has 12 residues. The V and J ends lost 3 bases and 4 bases respectively, with 7 bases between them. CDR3 in amino acids: CASSPTGYEQYF. The DNA for the CDR3 is TGTGCCAGCTCACCGACAGGTTACGAGCAGTACTTC.

The gene calls are TRBV5-1 and TRBJ1-2; D might be TRBD1 (6 bases). CDR1 and CDR2 from the germline V gene are SGHRS and YFSETQ. CDR3 length equals 15 residues. The V end was cut by 4 bases, the J end by 4 bases, with 17 bases between. CDR3 bases: TGCGCCAGCAGCCCATCGGGGGGGCCCCTCTATGGCTACACCTTC. Translated: CASSPSGGPLYGYTF.

V and J are TRBV7-2 and TRBJ2-5; 8 bases line up with TRBD2. The germline CDR1 and CDR2 sequences are SGHTA and FQGNSA. This CDR3 has 16 amino acids. Losses at the gene ends were 1 base for V and 2 bases for J; bases not matched to a gene: 6. CDR3 DNA sequence: TGTGCCAGCAGCTTAGGGCCAGCGGGGGCGCAAGAGACCCAGTACTTC. Protein product: CASSLGPAGAQETQYF.

The chain joins TRBV30 to TRBJ2-5; tentative D call: TRBD1 (6 bases). CDR1 and CDR2 (germline): GTSNPN, SVGIG (reference sequence). Trimming removed 2 bases from V and 1 base from J, with 14 bases in between. The CDR3 runs to 15 residues. The chain's CDR3 is CAWSFHRGSQETQYF. The CDR3 DNA follows: TGTGCCTGGAGTTTTCATAGGGGGTCCCAAGAGACCCAGTACTTC.

The J gene is TRBJ1-3, the V gene TRBV7-2, with D perhaps matching TRBD1 (5 bases). V lost 1 base and J 0 bases, leaving 7 bases between the germline ends. The CDR3 spans 15 residues. Germline CDR1 and CDR2: SGHTA and FQGNSA. This CDR3 is CASSLVGGSGNTIYF. CDR3 nucleotides: TGTGCCAGCAGCTTAGTGGGGGGCTCTGGAAACACCATATATTTT.

This chain joins TRBV21-1 and TRBJ1-6; the DNA was not used to check the table's D call, TRBD1. TRBV21-1 is termed a pseudogene. The CDR3 is 13 residues long. The CDR3 nucleotides read TGTGCTCCCGAAGGGGGCAAGAATTCACCCCTCCACTTT. It codes for CAPEGGKNSPLHF.

V usage is TRBV5-6 and J usage is TRBJ1-6; weak D call: TRBD1 (5 bases). This CDR3 has 15 amino acids. CDR1 is SGHDT, CDR2 YYEEEE, per germline. V dropped 6 bases and J dropped 8 bases, with 18 bases sitting between them. In nucleotides, the CDR3 is TGTGCCAGCACCCGGAGGGGTCAAGGTTATTCACCCCTCCACTTT. This translates into CASTRRGQGYSPLHF.

This chain joins TRBV7-8 and TRBJ2-1, with D possibly matching TRBD2 (6 bases). This CDR3 has 15 amino acids. Germline assignment: CDR1 SGHVS and CDR2 FQNEAQ. V lost 1 base to trimming and J lost 2 bases, with 9 bases between them. The chain's CDR3 is CASSLVAGPYNEQFF. The CDR3 DNA sequence: TGTGCCAGCAGCTTAGTGGCGGGACCCTACAATGAGCAGTTCTTC.